Described below is a single TCR beta chain sequence and its context. The data were obtained in a study of CD8 T cells in Susac syndrome. About the study: Clinical remission applied to eight sequenced Susac syndrome patients, and five or six had active disease. When their blood was taken, the Susac syndrome patients had either not yet had any therapy, were taking corticosteroids, or were taking intravenous immunoglobulin alone.

Patients with Susac syndrome met diagnostic criteria that were recently defined for definite or probable disease. RNA amounts of about 0.45 to 1 ug underwent reverse transcription with random hexamers. The CDR3 of TCR beta was amplified by immunoSEQ multiplex PCR across 54 Vbeta and 13 Jbeta. TCRdb reprocessed the immunoSEQ multiplex PCR reads via MiXCR and lists one record per CDR3 protein. Found here are over 150,000 distinct CDR3 sequences, roughly 95% of them singletons; the top ten hold roughly 0.12%. V was pared by 8 bases and J by 5 bases, with 8 bases of the junction left unmatched. CDR3 size: 12 residues. Germline V gene sequence: CDR1 SQVTM, CDR2 ANQGSEA.

The material sequenced was CD4+ T cells from PBMCs. V gene TRBV29-1 combines with J gene TRBJ2-7, with 8 bases matching TRBD1. The clonotype comes from a human donor with Susac syndrome. The CDR3 bases are TGCAGCATAGGACAGGGAAGTCACGAGCAGTACTTC. Translated, it gives CSIGQGSHEQYF.